A single sample is the source of the 24 T cell receptor beta chains below, sequenced in a study of response to subunit inactivated influenza vaccine. TCRdb re-derived calls from the RT-PCR reads in MiXCR, one entry per CDR3 protein. The data hold 860,000 or so distinct CDR3 sequences, with about 20% observed a single time. Sequences were derived from PBMCs from blood, sampled 4 to 6 days after vaccination. These receptors came from a middle-aged man who received an inactivated influenza vaccine.

The CDR3 region has the DNA TGTGCCAGCAGGGAGTTGCCAGGGGACACTGAAGCTTTCTTT. It specifies CASRELPGDTEAFF. This chain links TRBV28 with TRBJ1-1; D may be TRBD1 (6 bases). Per the germline V gene, CDR1 is MDHEN and CDR2 is SYDVKM. Trimming removed 6 bases from V and 3 bases from J, with 14 bases in between. CDR3 length: 14 residues.

This chain joins TRBV5-1 and TRBJ2-2; D unclear. From germline, CDR1 is SGHRS and CDR2 YFSETQ. The CDR3 spans 15 residues. Trimming removed 0 bases from V and 3 bases from J, with 9 bases in between. The CDR3 spells CASSLDWVHTGELFF. The CDR3 DNA follows: TGCGCCAGCAGCTTGGACTGGGTACACACCGGGGAGCTGTTTTTT. The variable domain in full, with the rest retrieved from reference TRBV5-1 and TRBJ2-2, is KAGVTQTPRYLIKTRGQQVTLSCSPISGHRSVSWYQQTPGQGLQFLFEYFSETQRNKGNFPGRFSGRQFSNSRSEMNVSTLELGDSALYLCASSLDWVHTGELFFGEGSRLTVL.

This clonotype was found many times. CDR3 sequence reads: CASSTRKGNTGELFF. CDR3 nucleotide sequence: TGTGCCAGCAGCACCCGGAAGGGGAACACCGGGGAGCTGTTTTTT. The chain employs TRBV12-3 or TRBV12-4 and TRBJ2-2, with D hard to call. With 6 bases removed from V and 1 base from J, the gap between germline ends came to 12 bases. The CDR3 extends over 15 amino acids.

This clonotype turned up a few times. This chain connects TRBV15 to TRBJ1-1; TRBD1 matches at 7 bases. CDR1 is LNHNV, CDR2 YYDKDF, per germline (reference sequence). V gave up 1 base and J gave up 6 bases; unmatched junction bases: 8. The CDR3 extends over 15 amino acids. CDR3 DNA sequence: TGTGCCACCAGCAGAGTACCGACAGGGAGAGCTGAAGCTTTCTTT. Its translation is CATSRVPTGRAEAFF.

There are a few counts of this clonotype. The gene calls are TRBV11-2 and TRBJ2-1; D unresolved. V gave up 5 bases and J gave up 5 bases, with 13 bases separating them. This CDR3 is 14 amino acids long. Per the germline V gene, CDR1 is SGHAT and CDR2 is FQNNGV. The CDR3 DNA reads TGTGCCAGCAGCCTAGGGTTCCGGGACAATGAGCAGTTCTTC. Translation: CASSLGFRDNEQFF.

The V and J genes are TRBV6-5 and TRBJ2-3; TRBD1 agrees at 9 bases. CDR3 size: 15 residues. Trimming took 4 bases from V and 6 from J; bases not matched to a gene: 8. The V gene's germline CDR1 is MNHEY and CDR2 SVGAGI. As DNA, the CDR3 is TGTGCCAGCAGTTCCGGACAGGGGAGGGATGATACGCAGTATTTT. This translates into CASSSGQGRDDTQYF.

This clonotype was counted a few times. This chain connects TRBV20-1 to TRBJ2-7; 8 positions agree with TRBD1. There are 17 residues in the CDR3. The J segment lost 2 bases and the V segment lost 5 bases, leaving 17 bases of the junction unmatched. Germline CDR1 is DFQATT and CDR2 is SNEGSKA (reference sequence). CDR3 sequence: CSASGRETGQATYEQYF. CDR3 DNA: TGCAGTGCTTCGGGACGTGAAACGGGACAGGCAACCTACGAGCAGTACTTC.

This clonotype was recorded a few times. The chain joins TRBV7-6 to TRBJ2-2; D unclear. This CDR3 has 16 amino acids. V was cut by 5 bases and J by 7 bases, with 20 bases left in between. Germline V gives CDR1 SGHVS, CDR2 FNYEAQ. The CDR3 loop is CASSDRGRTLSGELFF. For the CDR3, the DNA is TGTGCCAGCAGCGACCGTGGCAGAACGCTTAGCGGGGAGCTGTTTTTT.

This CDR3 reads CAISEGREGPNEQFF. The CDR3 coding sequence is TGTGCCATCAGTGAGGGGCGGGAGGGCCCCAATGAGCAGTTCTTC. The rearrangement links TRBV10-3 to TRBJ2-1; 9 nucleotides line up with TRBD2. Germline CDR1 reads ENHRY; CDR2 reads SYGVKD. The V gene end was trimmed by 2 bases and the J gene end by 6 bases; junction bases not matched to a gene: 5. This CDR3 is 15 amino acids long.

Many counts were recorded for this clonotype. At one end, the junction sequence differs from germline, possibly due to a read error. V and J are TRBV5-1 and TRBJ2-7, with D hard to call. Germline CDR1 is SGHRS and CDR2 is YFSETQ. The CDR3 sequence is 13 residues long. The DNA of the CDR3 is TGTGCCAGCAGCTCCGGACCACCCTACGAGCAGTACTTC. Its protein product is CASSSGPPYEQYF.

This clonotype was observed a handful of times. The rearrangement joins TRBV15 to TRBJ2-7; D is undetermined. V was clipped by 2 bases and J by 3 bases, with 17 bases between them. From germline, CDR1 is LNHNV and CDR2 YYDKDF (reference sequence). The CDR3 totals 16 residues. CDR3 DNA: TGTGCCACCAGCAGACGTGGTTCGGGTCCGAACTACGAGCAGTACTTC. The encoded protein is CATSRRGSGPNYEQYF.

V gene TRBV7-9 combines with J gene TRBJ1-2; D unresolved. Germline CDR1 reads SEHNR; CDR2 reads FQNEAQ (reference sequence). The CDR3 is 15 amino acids. Trimming took 0 bases from V and 1 from J, leaving 9 bases between them. CDR3 DNA: TGTGCCAGCAGCTTAGCGTCCAGCTTTAACTATGGCTACACCTTC. Amino acids: CASSLASSFNYGYTF.

This clonotype was counted at least ten times. The J gene is TRBJ2-5, the V gene TRBV25-1; 9 bases are shared with TRBD2. After removal of 2 bases from V and 7 bases from J, the junction contained 11 bases not matched to a gene. The CDR3 has 16 residues. The germline gives CDR1 MGHDK, CDR2 SYGVNS. The CDR3 loop reads CASSESLIAGERTQYF. In DNA, the CDR3 is TGTGCCAGCAGTGAAAGTTTGATAGCGGGAGAGCGGACCCAGTACTTC.

V and J are TRBV5-6 and TRBJ1-1; D unresolved. Germline CDR1 SGHDT, CDR2 YYEEEE. The CDR3 runs 13 residues. V dropped 4 bases and J dropped 4 bases, with 11 bases sitting between them. As DNA, the CDR3 is TGTGCCAGCAGCGCCCACCCAGGCACTGAAGCTTTCTTT. This encodes CASSAHPGTEAFF.

This clonotype has more than one count but fewer than ten. The chain recombines TRBV6-2 or TRBV6-3 with TRBJ2-1, with TRBD1 as a possible D gene (6 bases). Looked up from germline, CDR1 is MNHEY and CDR2 is SVGEGT. V dropped 0 bases and J dropped 6 bases, with 21 bases sitting between them. The length of the CDR3 is 18 residues. The CDR3 DNA reads TGTGCCAGCAGTTACTCCACGAGGGGGTGGGGGAAACTCAATGAGCAGTTCTTC. Its translation is CASSYSTRGWGKLNEQFF.

J is TRBJ2-7 and V is TRBV12-3 or TRBV12-4; 12 bases are shared with TRBD2. J gave up 5 bases and V 4 bases, and 9 bases lay outside the gene matches. The CDR3 is 16 amino acids. The CDR3 DNA follows: TGTGCCAGCAGTTCAAAACTAGCGGGGGGACCGAACGAGCAGTACTTC. It codes for CASSSKLAGGPNEQYF.

This clonotype was found a few times. This chain joins TRBV11-3 and TRBJ2-1; D may be TRBD1 or TRBD2 (6 bases each). The ends were cut back, 5 bases at V and 9 bases at J, with 20 bases in the middle. The CDR3 loop spans 15 amino acids. The germline CDR1 and CDR2 sequences are SGHNT and YENEEA. The CDR3 loop is CASSPQTGGLGEQFF. CDR3 coding DNA: TGTGCCAGCAGCCCGCAGACAGGAGGGTTGGGTGAGCAGTTCTTC.

The gene calls are TRBV29-1 and TRBJ2-5, with D perhaps matching TRBD1 or TRBD2 (6 bases each). This CDR3 comprises 14 residues. Trimming took 6 bases from V and 2 from J, leaving 16 bases between them. Germline V gene lookup returns CDR1 SQVTM and CDR2 ANQGSEA. For the CDR3, the DNA is TGCAGCGTCATCGGTCGAGGGGGGCAAGAGACCCAGTACTTC. Its protein product is CSVIGRGGQETQYF.

J is TRBJ1-2 and V is TRBV3-1; 7 bases align to TRBD1. The CDR3 spans 15 residues. Per the germline V gene, CDR1 is LGHDT and CDR2 is YNNKEL (reference sequence). V was clipped by 2 bases and J by 5 bases; unmatched bases: 8. CDR3 DNA: TGTGCCAGCAGCCAACCAGGACAGGTCCTGTATGGCTACACCTTC. Amino acids: CASSQPGQVLYGYTF.

The CDR3 here is CSVGGTVSSTDTQYF. CDR3 DNA: TGCAGCGTTGGAGGGACAGTTTCTAGCACAGATACGCAGTATTTT. The gene calls are TRBV29-1 and TRBJ2-3; 7 bases agree with TRBD1. The V and J ends lost 4 bases and 0 bases, in that order; junction bases with no gene match: 7. Germline V gene lookup returns CDR1 SQVTM and CDR2 ANQGSEA. CDR3 length: 15 amino acids.

This clonotype was observed a few times. CDR3 DNA: TGTGCCAGCAGCTATAGCGGAGGACGCTACAATGAGCAGTTCTTC. It codes for CASSYSGGRYNEQFF. The rearrangement uses TRBV12-3 or TRBV12-4 and TRBJ2-1, with D possibly matching TRBD2 (6 bases). This CDR3 spans 15 amino acids. V lost 6 bases to trimming and J lost 3 bases, with 15 bases between them.

The V call is TRBV7-9, the J call TRBJ1-6; 8 bases are shared with TRBD1. Germline V gives CDR1 SEHNR, CDR2 FQNEAQ (reference sequence). The V and J ends lost 11 bases and 7 bases, in that order; junction bases with no gene match: 4. CDR3 length equals 12 residues. CDR3 in amino acids: CAARDRNSPLHF. The CDR3 DNA follows: TGTGCCGCCCGGGACAGGAATTCACCCCTCCACTTT. Drawing the rest from reference TRBV7-9 and TRBJ1-6, the complete variable domain is DTGVSQNPRHKITKRGQNVTFRCDPISEHNRLYWYRQTLGQGPEFLTYFQNEAQLEKSRLLSDRFSAERPKGSFSTLEIQRTEQGDSAMYLCAARDRNSPLHFGNGTRLTVT.

The rearrangement links TRBV28 to TRBJ1-3; the D is unclear. Trimming left V 2 bases short and J 5 bases short, with 13 bases between. There are 15 residues in the CDR3. Germline V gene data show CDR1 as MDHEN and CDR2 as SYDVKM. Here the CDR3 DNA reads TGTGCCAGCAGTTTACCGGGAAGTGGACGAAACACCATATATTTT. Its protein is CASSLPGSGRNTIYF.

The V and J genes are TRBV7-2 and TRBJ1-5; a possible D gene is TRBD1 (6 bases). The CDR3 consists of 16 residues. V dropped 0 bases and J dropped 5 bases, with 14 bases sitting between them. In germline, CDR1 is SGHTA, CDR2 FQGNSA. CDR3 residues: CASSLAAQGIHQPQHF. The CDR3 region has the DNA TGTGCCAGCAGCTTAGCGGCCCAGGGGATTCATCAGCCCCAGCATTTT.